Listed here are 4 T cell receptor beta chains from one sample, sequenced in a study of T cells in women clearing cervical HPV infection. Method: immunoSEQ multiplex PCR; TCRdb's copy keeps in-frame clones and lacks some. The table lists about 31,000 clones. The sample taken for sequencing was blood buffy coat. The receptors come from a woman between 18 and 69 years old with a cervical HPV16 infection that either progressed to CIN3+ or cleared (not recorded which).

A remark on this clone: The missing CDR3 end, 3 residues past where the read stops, is filled in from the germline J gene. This sequence joins TRBV5-1 and TRBJ2-6; 7 nucleotides match TRBD1. The trim removed 7 bases at V and 0 bases at J, leaving 7 bases unmatched. The germline V gene has CDR1 SGHRS and CDR2 YFSETQ. This CDR3 has 16 residues. CDR3 sequence reads: CASHRDSSSGANVLTF. CDR3 DNA (partial): TGCGCCAGCCATAGGGACAGCAGCTCTGGGGCCAACGTC.

With respect to this clone: One junction end disagrees with the germline gene, perhaps due to a read error. The read finishes 3 residues shy of the CDR3 end, and the germline J gene is used to complete it. The genes are TRBV7-7 and TRBJ2-3; perhaps TRBD1 as D (6 bases). The CDR3 sequence is 15 residues long. The germline V gene encodes CDR1 SSHAT and CDR2 FNYEAQ (reference sequence). The CDR3 bases that were read are TGTGCTAGCAGCTTAGCTCAGGGGCCGCAAGAGACG. This codes for CASSLAQGPQET. The entire CDR3 protein reads CASSLAQGPQETQYF.

About this clone itself: The read comes to an end 3 residues before the CDR3 does, leaving the germline J gene to fill in the end. V usage is TRBV18 and J usage is TRBJ1-1; TRBD1 might be the D (6 bases). Per germline, CDR1 KGHSH and CDR2 LQKENI. The CDR3 has 13 amino acids. CDR3 protein: CASSPVQRDIAFF. CDR3 DNA, as far as it was read: TGTGCCAGCTCACCGGTACAGAGGGACATT.

Regarding this clone: The read ends 3 residues early relative to the CDR3; the germline J gene fills the gap. This chain joins TRBV20-1 and TRBJ2-1; 8 nucleotides match TRBD2. The CDR3 extends over 14 amino acids. Looked up from germline, CDR1 is DFQATT and CDR2 is SNEGSKA (reference sequence). V trimming: 3 bases; J trimming: 7 bases; junction bases outside the gene matches: 8. CDR3 DNA (partial): TGCAGTGCTAGGACGGGAGCGGGGGAAAATGAG. This encodes CSARTGAGENE. Given in full, the CDR3 is CSARTGAGENEQFF.